These 24 T cell receptor beta chains share one sample of origin, sequenced in a study of beta chain features in type 1 diabetes. Notes on the study in general: Shorter TCRB CDR3s, moderately but significantly so, marked every one of the four CD4+ subsets in Type 1 diabetes patients.

No antigen is known for these receptors. The investigators reverse transcribed all of the isolated RNA, so they sequenced expressed TCRB transcripts. The table came from immunoSEQ multiplex PCR; TCRdb's copy has only in-frame clones and leaves some out. The table lists 250,000 to 350,000 clones, 14% of them singletons. The material sequenced was naive CD4+ T cells from blood. Receptors originate from a man aged 30-40 years with type 1 diabetes.

A single count supports this clone. The chain uses TRBV27 and TRBJ2-1; 11 nucleotides match TRBD2. V gave up 0 bases and J gave up 9 bases; unmatched junction bases: 7. Germline V gene data show CDR1 as MNHEY and CDR2 as SMNVEV (reference sequence). The CDR3 runs 16 residues. CDR3 protein: CASSLSLAGGWGEQFF. In nucleotides, the CDR3 is TGTGCCAGCAGTTTATCCCTAGCGGGAGGATGGGGTGAGCAGTTCTTC.

This clone was observed a few times. The rearrangement joins TRBV27 to TRBJ2-1; D is possibly TRBD1 (7 bases). CDR3 length: 15 residues. CDR1 is MNHEY, CDR2 SMNVEV, per germline (reference sequence). V was pared by 4 bases and J by 8 bases, with 18 bases between. CDR3 sequence (DNA): TGTGCCAGCAGTTCAGGGGGGCGCAACGCTGATGAGCAGTTCTTC. It is translated as CASSSGGRNADEQFF.

This clone has just a few counts. The chain uses TRBV7-9 and TRBJ2-5; possibly TRBD2 for D (6 bases). The CDR3 totals 15 residues. The germline V and J ends were trimmed by 5 bases and 2 bases, with 15 bases remaining between them. The germline V gene has CDR1 SEHNR and CDR2 FQNEAQ (reference sequence). The CDR3 nucleotides read TGTGCCAGCAGCGCCTTCGGGGGTCAACAAGAGACCCAGTACTTC. Protein sequence: CASSAFGGQQETQYF. The complete variable domain, with remaining parts taken from reference TRBV7-9 and TRBJ2-5, reads DTGVSQNPRHKITKRGQNVTFRCDPISEHNRLYWYRQTLGQGPEFLTYFQNEAQLEKSRLLSDRFSAERPKGSFSTLEIQRTEQGDSAMYLCASSAFGGQQETQYFGPGTRLLVL.

This clone was observed a handful of times. This sample also contains other DNA sequences that code for the same CDR3. This chain uses TRBV11-2 with TRBJ2-1; the match to TRBD2 covers 13 bases. Germline V gene data show CDR1 as SGHAT and CDR2 as FQNNGV. This CDR3 region has 15 residues. J gave up 5 bases and V 3 bases, and 1 base lay outside the gene matches. In DNA form, the CDR3 reads TGTGCCAGCAGCTTGGGACTAGCGGGGAACAATGAGCAGTTCTTC. As protein: CASSLGLAGNNEQFF.

The chain uses TRBV11-2 and TRBJ1-1, with unresolved D. V dropped 5 bases and J dropped 1 base, with 5 bases sitting between them. From germline, CDR1 is SGHAT and CDR2 FQNNGV. The CDR3 extends over 12 amino acids. The CDR3 DNA reads TGTGCCAGCAGCCCTAAGAACACTGAAGCTTTCTTT. Translation: CASSPKNTEAFF.

The V and J genes are TRBV2 and TRBJ1-2, with D maybe TRBD1 (6 bases). V lost 5 bases and J 6 bases, leaving 13 bases between the germline ends. This CDR3 is built from 13 residues. CDR1 and CDR2 from the germline V gene are SNHLY and FYNNEI. The chain's CDR3 is CASSYRAGDGYTF. CDR3 bases: TGTGCCAGCAGTTACAGGGCGGGAGATGGCTACACCTTC.

The genes are TRBV7-9 and TRBJ2-3; the D gene is possibly TRBD1 (5 bases). The CDR3 spans 14 residues. The germline V gene has CDR1 SEHNR and CDR2 FQNEAQ (reference sequence). The germline V and J ends were trimmed by 8 bases and 4 bases, with 16 bases remaining between them. CDR3 amino acids: CASSQGLSSDTQYF. CDR3 nucleotide sequence: TGTGCCAGCTCCCAGGGTTTGTCTTCAGATACGCAGTATTTT.

The chain links TRBV5-4 to TRBJ1-1, with D possibly being TRBD1 (5 bases). The CDR3 runs 15 residues. Looked up from germline, CDR1 is SGHNT and CDR2 is YYREEE (reference sequence). V lost 0 bases and J lost 1, with 10 bases in between. The CDR3 sequence is CASSLDKTGNTEAFF. In DNA form, the CDR3 reads TGTGCCAGCAGCTTGGACAAAACAGGGAACACTGAAGCTTTCTTT.

This clone was picked up a small number of times. The chain uses TRBV5-1 and TRBJ2-1, with 11 bases aligning to TRBD2. J gave up 5 bases and V 5 bases, and 3 bases lay outside the gene matches. Germline V CDR1 and CDR2: SGHRS, YFSETQ. The length of the CDR3 is 14 residues. CDR3 in DNA: TGCGCCAGCAGTCCGGGACTAGCGGACAATGAGCAGTTCTTC. This translates into CASSPGLADNEQFF.

This chain connects TRBV13 to TRBJ2-2; 12 bases line up with TRBD2. Germline CDR1 and CDR2: PRHDT and FYEKMQ (reference sequence). The trim removed 3 bases at V and 3 bases at J, leaving 5 bases unmatched. There are 17 residues in the CDR3. CDR3 amino acids: CASSFRLAGVYTGELFF. The CDR3 nucleotides read TGTGCCAGCAGCTTCAGACTAGCGGGAGTTTACACCGGGGAGCTGTTTTTT.

The chain carries TRBV6-5 and TRBJ2-3, with D perhaps matching TRBD2 (5 bases). Trimming took off 1 base at V and 0 bases at J, with 11 bases between the two ends. The V gene's germline CDR1 is MNHEY and CDR2 SVGAGI. The CDR3 sequence is 16 residues long. This CDR3 is CASSYFSSPSTDTQYF. For the CDR3, the DNA is TGTGCCAGCAGTTACTTCTCTAGCCCGAGCACAGATACGCAGTATTTT.

The V call is TRBV18, the J call TRBJ2-1; 7 bases map to TRBD1. From germline, CDR1 is KGHSH and CDR2 LQKENI. CDR3 length equals 14 residues. J was trimmed by 4 bases and V by 5 bases; bases with no gene match: 5. The CDR3 DNA sequence: TGTGCCAGCTCAGAGGACAGGCAGTACAATGAGCAGTTCTTC. It encodes CASSEDRQYNEQFF.

There are a few counts of this clone. V usage is TRBV5-5 and J usage is TRBJ2-1; 7 positions match TRBD2. Germline V lookup: CDR1 SGHKS, CDR2 YYEKEE (reference sequence). The CDR3 consists of 13 residues. Losses at the gene ends were 4 bases for V and 8 bases for J; bases not matched to a gene: 6. CDR3 bases: TGTGCCAGCAGCCAAGATAGCGGGCATGAGCAGTTCTTC. Protein: CASSQDSGHEQFF.

The chain has TRBV30 and TRBJ2-7, with TRBD2 identical over 7 bases. Germline V lookup: CDR1 GTSNPN, CDR2 SVGIG (reference sequence). Trimming at V came to 0 bases and at J to 6 bases, leaving 8 bases not matched to a gene. CDR3 length equals 14 residues. The CDR3 reads CAWSVAGPGSEQYF. For the CDR3, the DNA is TGTGCCTGGAGTGTAGCGGGGCCGGGGAGCGAGCAGTACTTC.

This clone turned up a few times. The chain joins TRBV7-2 to TRBJ1-1; D may be TRBD1 (5 bases). CDR3 length: 13 amino acids. V was trimmed by 1 base and J by 4 bases, leaving 7 bases between them. Germline CDR1 and CDR2: SGHTA and FQGNSA. CDR3 in DNA: TGTGCCAGCAGCTTAGGGGGGGGCACTGAAGCTTTCTTT. Protein product: CASSLGGGTEAFF.

As regards this clone: The sample holds other DNA sequences that translate to the same CDR3. This chain joins TRBV6-5 and TRBJ2-7, with 10 bases that match TRBD1. CDR3 length: 15 amino acids. In germline, CDR1 is MNHEY, CDR2 SVGAGI. V trimming: 0 bases; J trimming: 2 bases; junction bases outside the gene matches: 1. Written as DNA, the CDR3 is TGTGCCAGCAGTTACTCGGGACAGGGGACCTACGAGCAGTACTTC. Its translation is CASSYSGQGTYEQYF.

This clone was detected once. The V call is TRBV5-4, the J call TRBJ2-2, with 7 bases fitting TRBD1. From germline, CDR1 is SGHNT and CDR2 YYREEE (reference sequence). After removal of 4 bases from V and 6 bases from J, the junction contained 9 bases not matched to a gene. This CDR3 spans 15 amino acids. The CDR3 sequence: CASSSSTGWAGELFF. The CDR3, as DNA: TGTGCCAGCAGCAGTTCGACAGGGTGGGCCGGGGAGCTGTTTTTT.

In its sample, this clone was seen a few times. The chain employs TRBV5-1 and TRBJ1-1; no clear D. Germline V gene sequence: CDR1 SGHRS, CDR2 YFSETQ. The ends were cut back, 1 base at V and 1 base at J, with 11 bases in the middle. The CDR3 totals 15 residues. The CDR3 sequence is CASSLFSSPNTEAFF. DNA of the CDR3: TGCGCCAGCAGCTTGTTCTCCAGTCCGAACACTGAAGCTTTCTTT.

The CDR3 DNA reads as TGCAGCGTTGACTATTCTTATCCGGGACAGAACTATGGCTACACCTTC. It specifies CSVDYSYPGQNYGYTF. The gene calls are TRBV29-1 and TRBJ1-2; 7 nucleotides line up with TRBD1. The CDR3 is made up of 16 amino acids. V trimming: 3 bases; J trimming: 2 bases; junction bases outside the gene matches: 12. From germline, CDR1 is SQVTM and CDR2 ANQGSEA.

This sequence joins TRBV9 and TRBJ1-2, with TRBD1 matching 10 bases. CDR3 length: 16 amino acids. The V gene's germline CDR1 is SGDLS and CDR2 YYNGEE. The trim removed 0 bases at V and 4 bases at J, leaving 6 bases unmatched. The CDR3 protein is CASSVDRDRGSYGYTF. Here the CDR3 DNA reads TGTGCCAGCAGCGTAGACCGGGACAGGGGTAGCTATGGCTACACCTTC.

This clone was observed a few times. The chain employs TRBV29-1 and TRBJ2-5; D possibly corresponds to TRBD1 (5 bases). Looked up from germline, CDR1 is SQVTM and CDR2 is ANQGSEA. This CDR3 has 14 amino acids. Trimming shortened V by 3 bases and J by 1 base, and 12 bases separated the two germline ends. The CDR3 sequence: CSVDRRALQETQYF. The CDR3 DNA is TGCAGCGTTGACCGCAGGGCTCTCCAAGAGACCCAGTACTTC.

The chain carries TRBV28 and TRBJ2-7; 7 bases align to TRBD1. The CDR3 has 14 residues. The germline CDR1 and CDR2 sequences are MDHEN and SYDVKM. The J segment lost 5 bases and the V segment lost 4 bases, leaving 8 bases of the junction unmatched. The CDR3 DNA reads TGTGCCAGCAGTTCTCACGACAGGGCCCACGAGCAGTACTTC. It is translated as CASSSHDRAHEQYF.

This chain joins TRBV29-1 and TRBJ2-4; 8 nucleotides match TRBD2. Trimming at V came to 6 bases and at J to 9 bases, leaving 10 bases not matched to a gene. From germline, CDR1 is SQVTM and CDR2 ANQGSEA. This CDR3 spans 13 amino acids. The CDR3 is CSVRGGSSGIQYF. CDR3 DNA: TGCAGCGTCCGGGGGGGGTCCTCGGGCATTCAGTACTTC.

The rearrangement uses TRBV7-3 and TRBJ2-3; the D is unclear. From germline, CDR1 is SGHTA and CDR2 FQGTGA. Trimming took off 2 bases at V and 2 bases at J, with 2 bases between the two ends. The CDR3 is 12 amino acids. This CDR3 reads CASSLYTDTQYF. The CDR3 bases are TGTGCCAGCAGCTTATACACAGATACGCAGTATTTT. Supplemented by reference TRBV7-3 and TRBJ2-3, the full variable domain reads GAGVSQTPSNKVTEKGKYVELRCDPISGHTALYWYRQSLGQGPEFLIYFQGTGAADDSGLPNDRFFAVRPEGSVSTLKIQRTERGDSAVYLCASSLYTDTQYFGPGTRLTVL.